A single sample is the source of the 32 T cell receptor beta chains below, sequenced in a study of blood T cell repertoires in COVID-19. This table comes from immunoSEQ multiplex PCR, and its TCRdb copy is limited to in-frame clones, with some not included. The profile shows under 50,000 clones, about 87% of them singletons. The specimen was peripheral blood. These TCRs come from a woman in her thirties or forties with acute or convalescent COVID-19.

The chain links TRBV5-6 to TRBJ1-2; TRBD1 aligns across 8 bases. The J segment lost 6 bases and the V segment lost 2 bases, leaving 6 bases of the junction unmatched. Germline CDR1 is SGHDT and CDR2 is YYEEEE. CDR3 length equals 14 residues. Here the CDR3 reads CASSFRTGRDGYTF. CDR3 nucleotide sequence: TGTGCCAGCAGCTTCAGGACAGGGCGCGATGGCTACACCTTC.

V and J are TRBV18 and TRBJ2-7; D is undetermined. The length of the CDR3 is 13 residues. Germline lookup yields CDR1 KGHSH and CDR2 LQKENI. Trimming removed 1 base at V and 2 bases at J, with 6 bases between. CDR3 sequence: CASSPRQTYEQYF. The CDR3 coding sequence is TGTGCCAGCTCACCACGACAAACCTACGAGCAGTACTTC.

The CDR3 spells CASTSSGTGGEEQYF. DNA of the CDR3: TGTGCCAGCACCTCTTCCGGGACAGGGGGCGAGGAGCAGTACTTC. V is TRBV2 and J is TRBJ2-7; 12 bases are shared with TRBD1. CDR3 length: 15 residues. Trimming took 7 bases from V and 7 from J; bases not matched to a gene: 11. Germline V gives CDR1 SNHLY, CDR2 FYNNEI.

The V and J genes are TRBV24-1 and TRBJ1-6; D is unclear. Germline V gene sequence: CDR1 KGHDR, CDR2 SFDVKD. The CDR3 has 16 amino acids. Between the trimmed V and J ends, which lost 4 bases and 7 bases, there was a span of 16 bases. CDR3 protein: CATSDGPSEENSPLHF. CDR3 nucleotide sequence: TGTGCCACCAGTGACGGCCCTTCGGAGGAGAATTCACCCCTCCACTTT.

Points on this clone: Other DNA sequences in the sample encode the same CDR3. This rearrangement joins TRBV20-1 to TRBJ1-1; D unclear. This CDR3 comprises 11 residues. CDR1 is DFQATT and CDR2 is SNEGSKA in the germline V gene (reference sequence). V was cut by 4 bases and J by 1 base, with 4 bases left in between. DNA of the CDR3: TGCAGTGCTACAGGGAACACTGAAGCTTTCTTT. Its translation is CSATGNTEAFF.

This clone is a singleton in its sample. CDR3 DNA sequence: TGCAGTGCTAGTCCGGGACAGGGGACTTACGAGCAGTACTTC. This sequence encodes CSASPGQGTYEQYF. This chain connects TRBV20-1 to TRBJ2-7; 10 bases line up with TRBD1. The CDR3 covers 14 residues. The ends lost 3 bases at V and 4 bases at J; junction bases unmatched: 6. From germline, CDR1 is DFQATT and CDR2 SNEGSKA (reference sequence).

The rearrangement uses TRBV12-5 and TRBJ1-5; the D is unclear. Trimming stripped 0 bases from V and 0 bases from J, with 6 bases between. Germline V CDR1 and CDR2: LGHNT, FRNRAP. This CDR3 is built from 15 residues. The CDR3 DNA sequence: TGTGCTAGTGGTTTGGTACGGTATAGCAATCAGCCCCAGCATTTT. Protein sequence: CASGLVRYSNQPQHF.

This clone appeared a few times. J is TRBJ1-5 and V is TRBV19, with 7 positions matching TRBD1. Losses at the gene ends were 4 bases for V and 4 bases for J; bases not matched to a gene: 4. The germline V gene encodes CDR1 LNHDA and CDR2 SQIVND (reference sequence). This CDR3 is built from 14 residues. The CDR3 reads CASSTGQLNQPQHF. In DNA form, the CDR3 reads TGTGCCAGTAGTACGGGACAGCTTAATCAGCCCCAGCATTTT.

The chain couples TRBV11-2 to TRBJ2-7, with D perhaps TRBD1 (6 bases). Germline lookup yields CDR1 SGHAT and CDR2 FQNNGV. The CDR3 spans 14 residues. V lost 3 bases and J 7 bases, leaving 16 bases between the germline ends. CDR3 amino acids: CASSFGAGVGEQYF. Here the CDR3 DNA reads TGTGCCAGCAGCTTTGGGGCAGGGGTAGGGGAGCAGTACTTC.

The chain joins TRBV29-1 to TRBJ2-5, with D unclear. Deletions cut 4 bases from V and 5 bases from J, with 14 bases between. The CDR3 totals 13 residues. CDR1 and CDR2 (germline): SQVTM, ANQGSEA. CDR3 protein: CSVATRMRETQYF. The CDR3, as DNA: TGCAGCGTTGCGACCCGGATGAGGGAGACCCAGTACTTC.

The chain recombines TRBV6-5 with TRBJ2-1; weak D call: TRBD2 (6 bases). The CDR3 spans 15 residues. CDR1 and CDR2 from the germline V gene are MNHEY and SVGAGI. Trimming removed 2 bases from V and 3 bases from J, with 11 bases in between. DNA of the CDR3: TGTGCCAGCAGTTACGGAGGGGTTCGCTACAATGAGCAGTTCTTC. It encodes CASSYGGVRYNEQFF.

V and J are TRBV24-1 and TRBJ2-3, with TRBD1 matching 9 bases. CDR1 KGHDR and CDR2 SFDVKD come from the germline V gene. CDR3 length: 18 amino acids. V shed 1 base, J shed 3 bases, and the junction held 10 bases outside the gene matches. The CDR3 reads CATSDFKGQGRLTDTQYF. In nucleotides, the CDR3 is TGTGCCACCAGTGATTTTAAGGGACAGGGAAGGTTAACAGATACGCAGTATTTT.

The chain has TRBV19 and TRBJ1-1; D may be TRBD1 (5 bases). This CDR3 contains 14 residues. Trimming cost V 7 bases and J 4 bases, with 16 bases left between them. Germline values: CDR1 LNHDA, CDR2 SQIVND (reference sequence). The CDR3 protein is CASKTDGGATEAFF. In DNA, the CDR3 is TGTGCCAGTAAAACGGACGGGGGTGCCACTGAAGCTTTCTTT.

This chain connects TRBV29-1 to TRBJ2-5; D uncertain. Between the trimmed V and J ends, which lost 8 bases and 5 bases, there was a span of 9 bases. CDR3 size: 10 residues. Germline CDR1 is SQVTM and CDR2 is ANQGSEA. The CDR3 loop reads CSSRSETQYF. The CDR3 nucleotides read TGCAGCTCGCGGTCGGAGACCCAGTACTTC. Full variable domain (missing parts from reference TRBV29-1 and TRBJ2-5): SAVISQKPSRDICQRGTSLTIQCQVDSQVTMMFWYRQQPGQSLTLIATANQGSEATYESGFVIDKFPISRPNLTFSTLTVSNMSPEDSSIYLCSSRSETQYFGPGTRLLVL.

This clone was seen more than once but under ten times. The chain links TRBV11-2 to TRBJ1-1; 7 bases fit TRBD1. Germline CDR1 and CDR2: SGHAT and FQNNGV. The trim removed 3 bases at V and 5 bases at J, leaving 3 bases unmatched. The CDR3 spans 13 residues. The CDR3, as DNA: TGTGCCAGCAGCTTTGACAGGGCTACTGAAGCTTTCTTT. Its protein is CASSFDRATEAFF.

The V and J genes are TRBV7-9 and TRBJ2-1; 8 positions agree with TRBD2. CDR1 SEHNR and CDR2 FQNEAQ come from the germline V gene (reference sequence). This CDR3 contains 13 residues. Trimming cost V 10 bases and J 9 bases; bases outside gene matches: 11. The CDR3 DNA reads as TGTGCCACCCTCGCTCGGGGGGGGTCTGAGCAGTTCTTC. Its translation is CATLARGGSEQFF.

The chain couples TRBV5-6 to TRBJ1-4; D may be TRBD1 (6 bases). The CDR3 loop spans 17 amino acids. Germline CDR1 is SGHDT and CDR2 is YYEEEE. Deletions cut 0 bases from V and 8 bases from J, with 20 bases between. The CDR3 protein is CASSLVSTGQMREKLFF. For the CDR3, the DNA is TGTGCCAGCAGCTTGGTTTCTACTGGACAGATGAGAGAAAAACTGTTTTTT.

This clone appeared a single time. This rearrangement joins TRBV14 to TRBJ1-2, with D unclear. The CDR3 has 15 residues. Germline assignment: CDR1 SGHDN and CDR2 FVKESK. Trimming cost V 1 base and J 4 bases, with 13 bases left between them. This chain's CDR3 is CASSQGGSRLYGYTF. CDR3 DNA: TGTGCCAGCAGCCAAGGAGGGAGCAGACTCTATGGCTACACCTTC.

The V gene is TRBV9, the J gene TRBJ2-2; TRBD2 agrees at 8 bases. Germline V gene lookup returns CDR1 SGDLS and CDR2 YYNGEE. V was clipped by 2 bases and J by 0 bases; unmatched bases: 3. The CDR3 totals 16 residues. The CDR3 is CASSVRGGPNTGELFF. The CDR3 region has the DNA TGTGCCAGCAGCGTGCGCGGGGGGCCGAACACCGGGGAGCTGTTTTTT.

V is TRBV19 and J is TRBJ1-2; D unresolved. In germline, CDR1 is LNHDA, CDR2 SQIVND (reference sequence). The CDR3 contains 14 residues. Deletions cut 6 bases from V and 8 bases from J, with 19 bases between. In DNA, the CDR3 is TGTGCCAGTAGAAACGCAGGACTTAGTCTCGGCTACACCTTC. It translates to CASRNAGLSLGYTF. The whole variable domain, remainder taken from reference TRBV19 and TRBJ1-2, is DGGITQSPKYLFRKEGQNVTLSCEQNLNHDAMYWYRQDPGQGLRLIYYSQIVNDFQKGDIAEGYSVSREKKESFPLTVTSAQKNPTAFYLCASRNAGLSLGYTFGSGTRLTVV.

For the CDR3, the DNA is TGTGCCTGGAGTCGGGACTATGGCTACACCTTC. Amino acids: CAWSRDYGYTF. The chain combines TRBV30 with TRBJ1-2; D is uncertain. Germline lookup yields CDR1 GTSNPN and CDR2 SVGIG (reference sequence). Deletions cut 2 bases from V and 3 bases from J, with 4 bases between. The CDR3 is made up of 11 amino acids. Filled out from reference TRBV30 and TRBJ1-2, the complete variable domain reads SQTIHQWPATLVQPVGSPLSLECTVEGTSNPNLYWYRQAAGRGLQLLFYSVGIGQISSEVPQNLSASRPQDRQFILSSKKLLLSDSGFYLCAWSRDYGYTFGSGTRLTVV.

This chain uses TRBV30 with TRBJ1-1; 8 bases fit TRBD1. Germline CDR1 and CDR2: GTSNPN and SVGIG (reference sequence). CDR3 size: 14 residues. V shed 2 bases, J shed 3 bases, and the junction held 5 bases outside the gene matches. The CDR3 here is CAWSKDRVDTEAFF. The CDR3 bases are TGTGCCTGGAGTAAGGACAGGGTTGACACTGAAGCTTTCTTT. The whole variable domain, filled in from reference TRBV30 and TRBJ1-1, reads SQTIHQWPATLVQPVGSPLSLECTVEGTSNPNLYWYRQAAGRGLQLLFYSVGIGQISSEVPQNLSASRPQDRQFILSSKKLLLSDSGFYLCAWSKDRVDTEAFFGQGTRLTVV.

The chain recombines TRBV3-1 (or the pseudogene TRBV3-2) with TRBJ2-1; 12 nucleotides align to TRBD2. This CDR3 is 16 amino acids long. The J segment lost 7 bases and the V segment lost 1 base, leaving 5 bases of the junction unmatched. CDR1 LGHDT and CDR2 YNNKEL come from the germline V gene (reference sequence). DNA for the CDR3: TGTGCCAGCAGCCAAGTGGCTAGCGGGGGGGATAATGAGCAGTTCTTC. Amino acids: CASSQVASGGDNEQFF.

This clone was counted only a few times. This chain links TRBV11-2 with TRBJ2-7; possibly TRBD2 for D (6 bases). Germline loops: CDR1 SGHAT, CDR2 FQNNGV. CDR3 length: 14 amino acids. Trimming took 0 bases from V and 5 from J, leaving 11 bases between them. The CDR3 DNA is TGTGCCAGCAGCTTAGACGGGAGTAATCACGAGCAGTACTTC. Its protein is CASSLDGSNHEQYF.

This chain uses TRBV19 with TRBJ2-1; 9 positions match TRBD2. CDR3 length: 16 residues. V dropped 6 bases and J dropped 0; count of bases not matched to a gene: 6. Germline V lookup: CDR1 LNHDA, CDR2 SQIVND (reference sequence). CDR3 sequence reads: CASRTSGGLSYNEQFF. The CDR3 region has the DNA TGTGCCAGTAGGACAAGCGGGGGGCTCTCCTACAATGAGCAGTTCTTC.

This clone has a single count. The gene calls are TRBV5-4 and TRBJ1-2; D not certain. The V gene lost 4 bases and the J gene lost 13 bases, with 14 bases spanning the gap. CDR1 SGHNT and CDR2 YYREEE come from the germline V gene (reference sequence). This CDR3 contains 11 residues. Written as DNA, the CDR3 is TGTGCCAGCAGCCTCGACACGGCCGCCACCTTC. Its protein is CASSLDTAATF.

This clone showed up just a few times. The chain is built from TRBV7-8 and TRBJ1-2, with D perhaps TRBD1 (5 bases). This CDR3 comprises 15 residues. Germline-derived CDR1 and CDR2 are SGHVS and FQNEAQ. The germline V and J ends were trimmed by 3 bases and 4 bases, with 15 bases remaining between them. The CDR3 spells CASSFTRAGPYGYTF. The DNA for the CDR3 is TGTGCCAGCAGCTTTACCCGCGCAGGGCCCTATGGCTACACCTTC.

This chain uses TRBV28 with TRBJ1-1, with a possible D match to TRBD1 (5 bases). The germline V gene has CDR1 MDHEN and CDR2 SYDVKM. Trimming pared 6 bases from V and 0 bases from J, leaving 14 bases between. This CDR3 region has 15 residues. DNA of the CDR3: TGTGCCAGCAGCCAAGGGGCGGGGGTGAACACTGAAGCTTTCTTT. This codes for CASSQGAGVNTEAFF. Together with reference TRBV28 and TRBJ1-1, the CDR3 gives the full variable domain: DVKVTQSSRYLVKRTGEKVFLECVQDMDHENMFWYRQDPGLGLRLIYFSYDVKMKEKGDIPEGYSVSREKKERFSLILESASTNQTSMYLCASSQGAGVNTEAFFGQGTRLTVV.

The chain employs TRBV7-9 and TRBJ2-7; a possible D gene is TRBD2 (5 bases). Trimming removed 3 bases at V and 5 bases at J, with 20 bases between. The V gene's germline CDR1 is SEHNR and CDR2 FQNEAQ (reference sequence). This CDR3 region has 16 residues. The CDR3 DNA reads TGTGCCAGCAGCTTCCCCCAGCCAGAAAGACTAAACGAGCAGTACTTC. Translated, it gives CASSFPQPERLNEQYF.

On this clone itself: The sample carries other DNA sequences with the same CDR3. The chain carries TRBV10-1 and TRBJ2-7; TRBD1 aligns across 11 bases. J lost 6 bases, V lost 4 bases, and 5 bases had no gene match. The CDR3 has 14 amino acids. CDR1 WNHNN and CDR2 SYGVQD come from the germline V gene (reference sequence). The CDR3 DNA follows: TGCGCCAGCAGTGTGGGACAGGGGGGTGTCGAGCAGTACTTC. Protein product: CASSVGQGGVEQYF.

This chain connects TRBV28 to TRBJ1-3; D unclear. Trimming stripped 8 bases from V and 0 bases from J, with 14 bases between. CDR1 is MDHEN and CDR2 is SYDVKM in the germline V gene. The CDR3 runs to 15 residues. The CDR3 here is CASSLTMGSGNTIYF. DNA for the CDR3: TGTGCCAGCTCCCTCACTATGGGCTCTGGAAACACCATATATTTT.

The J gene is TRBJ1-5, the V gene TRBV28; D is perhaps TRBD1 (5 bases). Germline V lookup: CDR1 MDHEN, CDR2 SYDVKM. V was cut by 1 base and J by 6 bases, with 13 bases left in between. The length of the CDR3 is 15 residues. CDR3 sequence (DNA): TGTGCCAGCAGTTTATCAGGTCGGGGGGTTCAGCCCCAGCATTTT. Its translation is CASSLSGRGVQPQHF.